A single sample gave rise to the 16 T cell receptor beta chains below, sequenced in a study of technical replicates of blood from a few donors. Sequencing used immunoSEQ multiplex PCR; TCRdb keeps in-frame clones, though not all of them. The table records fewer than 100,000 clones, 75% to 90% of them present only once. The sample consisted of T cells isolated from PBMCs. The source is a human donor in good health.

CDR3 region: CASTYRTGGHTEAFF. DNA of the CDR3: TGTGCCAGCACCTACCGGACAGGGGGCCATACTGAAGCTTTCTTT. The chain uses TRBV6-6 and TRBJ1-1; 11 positions match TRBD1. This CDR3 region has 15 residues. After removal of 7 bases from V and 5 bases from J, the junction contained 9 bases not matched to a gene. The V gene's germline CDR1 is MNHNY and CDR2 SVGAGI (reference sequence).

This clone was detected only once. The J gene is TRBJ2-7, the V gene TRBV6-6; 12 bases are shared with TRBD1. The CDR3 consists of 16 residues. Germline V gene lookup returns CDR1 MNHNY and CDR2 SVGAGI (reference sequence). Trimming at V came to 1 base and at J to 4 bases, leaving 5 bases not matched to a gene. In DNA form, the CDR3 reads TGTGCCAGCAGTTACTATGGGACAGGGGGCAGTTACGAGCAGTACTTC. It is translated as CASSYYGTGGSYEQYF.

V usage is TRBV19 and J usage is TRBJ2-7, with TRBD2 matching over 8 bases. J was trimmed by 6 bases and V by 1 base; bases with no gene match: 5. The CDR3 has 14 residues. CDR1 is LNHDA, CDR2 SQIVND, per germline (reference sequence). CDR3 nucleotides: TGTGCCAGTAGTATAGCGGGAGGGCCGGGCGAGCAGTACTTC. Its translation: CASSIAGGPGEQYF.

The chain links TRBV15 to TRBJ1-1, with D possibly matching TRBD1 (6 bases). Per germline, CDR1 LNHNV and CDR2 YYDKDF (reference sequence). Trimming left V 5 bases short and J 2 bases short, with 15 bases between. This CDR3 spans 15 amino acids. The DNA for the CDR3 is TGTGCCACCAGCGGGATTAGGACAGCAAACACTGAAGCTTTCTTT. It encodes CATSGIRTANTEAFF.

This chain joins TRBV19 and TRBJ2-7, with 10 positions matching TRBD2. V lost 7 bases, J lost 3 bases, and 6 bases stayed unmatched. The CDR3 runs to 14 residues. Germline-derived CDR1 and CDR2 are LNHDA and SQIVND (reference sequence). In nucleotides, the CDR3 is TGTGCCAGTAAAGCGGGACTAGCGAGCTACGAGCAGTACTTC. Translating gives CASKAGLASYEQYF.

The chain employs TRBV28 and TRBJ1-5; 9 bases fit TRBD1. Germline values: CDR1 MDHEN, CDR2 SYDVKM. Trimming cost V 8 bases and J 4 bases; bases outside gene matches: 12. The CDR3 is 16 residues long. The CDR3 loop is CASWYTGTGNNQPQHF. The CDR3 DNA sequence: TGTGCCAGCTGGTATACCGGGACAGGGAATAATCAGCCCCAGCATTTT.

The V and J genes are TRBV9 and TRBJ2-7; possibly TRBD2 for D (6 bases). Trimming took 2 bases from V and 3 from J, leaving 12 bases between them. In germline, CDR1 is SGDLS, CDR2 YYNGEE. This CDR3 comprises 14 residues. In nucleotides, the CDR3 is TGTGCCAGCAGCGTGGGGGGTAGGCACTACGAGCAGTACTTC. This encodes CASSVGGRHYEQYF. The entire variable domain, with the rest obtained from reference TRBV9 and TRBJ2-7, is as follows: DSGVTQTPKHLITATGQRVTLRCSPRSGDLSVYWYQQSLDQGLQFLIQYYNGEERAKGNILERFSAQQFPDLHSELNLSSLELGDSALYFCASSVGGRHYEQYFGPGTRLTVT.

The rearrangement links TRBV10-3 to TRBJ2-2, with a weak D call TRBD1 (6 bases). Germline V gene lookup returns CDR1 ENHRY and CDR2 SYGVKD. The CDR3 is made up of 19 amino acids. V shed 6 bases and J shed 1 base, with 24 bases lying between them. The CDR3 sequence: CAISLPEDGTNENTGELFF. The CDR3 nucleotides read TGTGCCATCAGCCTGCCTGAAGACGGGACAAATGAGAACACCGGGGAGCTGTTTTTT.

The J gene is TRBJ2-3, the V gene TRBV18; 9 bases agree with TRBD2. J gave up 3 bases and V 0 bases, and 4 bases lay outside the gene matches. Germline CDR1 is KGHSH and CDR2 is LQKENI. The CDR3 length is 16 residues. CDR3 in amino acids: CASSPPSGRTTDTQYF. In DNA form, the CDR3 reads TGTGCCAGCTCACCACCGAGCGGGAGGACGACAGATACGCAGTATTTT.

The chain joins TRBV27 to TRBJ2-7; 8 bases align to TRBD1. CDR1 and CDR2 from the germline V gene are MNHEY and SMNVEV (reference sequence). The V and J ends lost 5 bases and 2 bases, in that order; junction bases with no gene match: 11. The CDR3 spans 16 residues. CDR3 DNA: TGTGCCAGCAGTCCTCTCACAGGGGGTAGGACCTACGAGCAGTACTTC. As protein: CASSPLTGGRTYEQYF.

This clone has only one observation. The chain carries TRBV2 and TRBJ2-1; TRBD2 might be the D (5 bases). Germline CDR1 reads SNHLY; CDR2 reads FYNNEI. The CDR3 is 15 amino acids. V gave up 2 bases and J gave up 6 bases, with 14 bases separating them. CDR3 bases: TGTGCCAGCAGTGAATCATCACGGACTTTCAATGAGCAGTTCTTC. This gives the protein CASSESSRTFNEQFF.

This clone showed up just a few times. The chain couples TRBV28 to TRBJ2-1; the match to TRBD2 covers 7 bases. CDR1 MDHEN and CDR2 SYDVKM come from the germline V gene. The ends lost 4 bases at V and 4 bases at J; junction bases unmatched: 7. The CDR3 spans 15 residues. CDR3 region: CASSSRTRIYNEQFF. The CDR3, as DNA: TGTGCCAGCAGTTCGAGGACTAGGATTTACAATGAGCAGTTCTTC.

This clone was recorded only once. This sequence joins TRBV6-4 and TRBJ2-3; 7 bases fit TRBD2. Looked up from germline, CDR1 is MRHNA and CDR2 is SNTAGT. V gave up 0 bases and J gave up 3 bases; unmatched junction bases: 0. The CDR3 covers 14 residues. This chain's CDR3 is CASSDSRETDTQYF. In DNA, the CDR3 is TGTGCCAGCAGTGACTCGCGGGAGACAGATACGCAGTATTTT.

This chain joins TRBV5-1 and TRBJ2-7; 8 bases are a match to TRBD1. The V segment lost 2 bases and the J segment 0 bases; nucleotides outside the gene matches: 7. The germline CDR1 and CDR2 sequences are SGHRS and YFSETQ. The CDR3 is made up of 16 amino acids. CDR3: CASSLDRGTGSYEQYF. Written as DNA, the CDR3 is TGCGCCAGCAGCTTAGACAGGGGTACTGGCTCCTACGAGCAGTACTTC.

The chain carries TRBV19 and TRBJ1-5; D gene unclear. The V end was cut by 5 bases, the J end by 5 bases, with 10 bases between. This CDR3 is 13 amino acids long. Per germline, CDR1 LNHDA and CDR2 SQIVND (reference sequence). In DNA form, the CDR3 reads TGTGCCAGTAGTTATGGAGGGCATCAGCCCCAGCATTTT. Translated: CASSYGGHQPQHF.

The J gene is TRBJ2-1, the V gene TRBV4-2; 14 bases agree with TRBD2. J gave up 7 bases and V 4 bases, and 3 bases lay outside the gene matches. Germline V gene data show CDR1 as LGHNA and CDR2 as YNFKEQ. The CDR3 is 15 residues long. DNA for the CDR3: TGTGCCAGCAGCCGACTAGCGGGAGGGCTGAATGAGCAGTTCTTC. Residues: CASSRLAGGLNEQFF.